This note documents a single TCR beta chain sequence. Assay: immunoSEQ multiplex PCR; the TCRdb copy retains only in-frame clones and omits some. The sample carries about 210,000 clones, around 91% recorded once. The sample comes from a study of blood T cell repertoires in COVID-19. Overall study context: Italy, Spain and the United States were the sources of the convalescent and acute COVID-19 samples.

The V gene lost 4 bases and the J gene lost 6 bases, with 13 bases spanning the gap. This CDR3 is built from 13 residues. Germline V gene data show CDR1 as SGHDT and CDR2 as YYEEEE. This TCR was sampled from a woman in her thirties or forties with acute or convalescent COVID-19. Sequences were obtained from peripheral blood. The V gene is TRBV5-6, the J gene TRBJ1-2; TRBD1 might be the D (6 bases). The CDR3 protein is CASSTGTLDGYTF. The CDR3 DNA follows: TGTGCCAGCAGCACCGGGACACTAGATGGCTACACCTTC.